These 20 T cell receptor beta chains were sequenced from one sample in a study of blood T cell repertoires in COVID-19. The protocol was immunoSEQ multiplex PCR, while the TCRdb copy is restricted to in-frame clones and leaves out a portion. The sample consists of some 88,000 clones, approximately 87% of them appearing once. The sequenced sample was peripheral blood. The receptors derive from a woman aged 70-85 years with acute or convalescent COVID-19.

In DNA form, the CDR3 reads TGTGCCAGCAGCATCCTTCAGGGGGATACGCAGTATTTT. Its protein product is CASSILQGDTQYF. The chain is built from TRBV11-2 and TRBJ2-3, with D perhaps matching TRBD1 (6 bases). Per the germline V gene, CDR1 is SGHAT and CDR2 is FQNNGV. Trimming cost V 5 bases and J 6 bases, with 12 bases left between them. This CDR3 contains 13 residues.

The rearrangement links TRBV28 to TRBJ1-1; D unresolved. V lost 5 bases, J lost 11 bases, and 12 bases lay in between. CDR3 length equals 11 residues. Germline V gene lookup returns CDR1 MDHEN and CDR2 SYDVKM. The CDR3 DNA follows: TGTGCCAGCAGTATCGCGAGTGTGGCTTTCTTT. This codes for CASSIASVAFF.

The rearrangement links TRBV28 to TRBJ2-1; 7 nucleotides agree with TRBD2. CDR3 length equals 18 residues. V shed 5 bases and J 1 base; nucleotides not matched to a gene: 14. Germline V gene data show CDR1 as MDHEN and CDR2 as SYDVKM. The CDR3 region is CASSPDELASESYNEQFF. The CDR3 DNA follows: TGTGCCAGCAGTCCCGACGAACTAGCGAGTGAGTCCTACAATGAGCAGTTCTTC. Full variable domain (rest looked up from reference TRBV28 and TRBJ2-1): DVKVTQSSRYLVKRTGEKVFLECVQDMDHENMFWYRQDPGLGLRLIYFSYDVKMKEKGDIPEGYSVSREKKERFSLILESASTNQTSMYLCASSPDELASESYNEQFFGPGTRLTVL.

In DNA, the CDR3 is TGTGCCAGTAGTATAGAAATCTCTTTCTATGGCTACACCTTC. Translating it yields CASSIEISFYGYTF. This chain joins TRBV19 and TRBJ1-2, with D hard to call. The V and J ends lost 0 bases and 4 bases respectively, with 9 bases between them. The CDR3 contains 14 residues. The germline CDR1 and CDR2 sequences are LNHDA and SQIVND (reference sequence).

This clone was seen only a few times. The chain employs TRBV30 and TRBJ2-5, with D possibly being TRBD2 (5 bases). The CDR3 runs 15 residues. V lost 4 bases and J 1 base, leaving 16 bases between the germline ends. CDR1 GTSNPN and CDR2 SVGIG come from the germline V gene (reference sequence). The CDR3 region has the DNA TGTGCCTGGATAGGGTCTAGCCAACCCCAAGAGACCCAGTACTTC. It encodes CAWIGSSQPQETQYF.

The gene calls are TRBV27 and TRBJ2-5; TRBD1 is a possible D gene (6 bases). The V end lost 6 bases, the J end lost 7 bases, and 33 bases lay between the germline ends. CDR1 is MNHEY and CDR2 is SMNVEV in the germline V gene (reference sequence). This CDR3 spans 19 amino acids. DNA for the CDR3: TGTGCCAGCAGCCCCCTGGCCGGATCGGACGGACAGATCGTAGGGACCCAGTACTTC. Amino acid sequence: CASSPLAGSDGQIVGTQYF.

This chain joins TRBV5-5 and TRBJ1-5; possible D gene TRBD1, 6 bases. The ends were cut back, 4 bases at V and 1 base at J, with 9 bases in the middle. The CDR3 is made up of 14 amino acids. CDR1 and CDR2 (germline): SGHKS, YYEKEE (reference sequence). Here the CDR3 reads CASSRTASNQPQHF. In DNA form, the CDR3 reads TGTGCCAGCAGCCGGACAGCAAGCAATCAGCCCCAGCATTTT.

The chain combines TRBV28 with TRBJ2-5; tentative D call: TRBD1 (5 bases). The germline CDR1 and CDR2 sequences are MDHEN and SYDVKM. Trimming shortened V by 7 bases and J by 0 bases, and 15 bases separated the two germline ends. The length of the CDR3 is 15 residues. The CDR3 DNA follows: TGTGCCAGCACACCAATTGGGGCTTACCAAGAGACCCAGTACTTC. It is translated as CASTPIGAYQETQYF.

The chain recombines TRBV7-2 with TRBJ1-5; D is possibly TRBD1 (5 bases). Germline V lookup: CDR1 SGHTA, CDR2 FQGNSA. V shed 2 bases and J shed 2 bases, with 19 bases lying between them. This CDR3 comprises 18 residues. The CDR3 sequence: CASSLSVHGAYGNQPQHF. The CDR3 DNA sequence: TGTGCCAGCAGCTTATCGGTTCATGGGGCGTACGGCAATCAGCCCCAGCATTTT.

The table lists this clone with a count of one. CDR3 DNA: TGCGCCAGCAGCTTGGTTGAGGCGTTGGATACGCAGTATTTT. It encodes CASSLVEALDTQYF. This chain joins TRBV5-1 and TRBJ2-3; D is ambiguous. Germline values: CDR1 SGHRS, CDR2 YFSETQ. This CDR3 region has 14 residues. The germline V and J ends were trimmed by 0 bases and 6 bases, with 11 bases remaining between them.

The chain links TRBV28 to TRBJ1-2, with TRBD1 matching over 9 bases. V shed 1 base, J shed 8 bases, and the junction held 5 bases outside the gene matches. Germline CDR1 MDHEN, CDR2 SYDVKM. This CDR3 has 14 amino acids. The chain's CDR3 is CASSLSTGGRGYTF. CDR3 DNA: TGTGCCAGCAGTTTATCCACAGGGGGCCGAGGCTACACCTTC.

This clone was counted only a few times. The gene calls are TRBV3-1 (or the pseudogene TRBV3-2) and TRBJ2-2; TRBD2 aligns across 11 bases. V lost 1 base, J lost 4 bases, and 5 bases stayed unmatched. CDR1 and CDR2 from the germline V gene are LGHDT and YNNKEL (reference sequence). The CDR3 consists of 17 residues. The CDR3 is CASSQATSGAPTGELFF. DNA for the CDR3: TGTGCCAGCAGCCAAGCGACTAGCGGGGCTCCCACCGGGGAGCTGTTTTTT.

This clone was counted a few times. The V and J genes are TRBV19 and TRBJ1-1, with D perhaps TRBD1 (6 bases). Germline V lookup: CDR1 LNHDA, CDR2 SQIVND (reference sequence). With 5 bases removed from V and 4 bases from J, the gap between germline ends came to 17 bases. This CDR3 has 15 residues. This chain's CDR3 is CASSDSGGRGTEAFF. CDR3 bases: TGTGCCAGTAGTGACTCAGGAGGCAGGGGCACTGAAGCTTTCTTT.

The V call is TRBV6-2 or TRBV6-3, the J call TRBJ1-4; D might be TRBD1 (6 bases). Germline V gene data show CDR1 as MNHEY and CDR2 as SVGEGT. V lost 6 bases and J 0 bases, leaving 8 bases between the germline ends. This CDR3 region has 14 residues. The CDR3: CASSRQATNEKLFF. The CDR3 coding sequence is TGTGCCAGCAGCCGACAGGCAACTAATGAAAAACTGTTTTTT.

This rearrangement joins TRBV11-2 to TRBJ2-7; D unclear. The ends were cut back, 2 bases at V and 3 bases at J, with 5 bases in the middle. CDR1 SGHAT and CDR2 FQNNGV come from the germline V gene. The CDR3 totals 12 residues. The CDR3 coding sequence is TGTGCCAGCAGCTTAAACAGCTACGAGCAGTACGTC. This gives the protein CASSLNSYEQYV.

The chain links TRBV9 to TRBJ1-2, with D perhaps TRBD1 (5 bases). This CDR3 has 16 amino acids. Germline V CDR1 and CDR2: SGDLS, YYNGEE. Trimming pared 2 bases from V and 0 bases from J, leaving 14 bases between. The CDR3 bases are TGTGCCAGCAGCGTGACAGTGGGCAGGACTAACTATGGCTACACCTTC. It yields the protein CASSVTVGRTNYGYTF.

V usage is TRBV6-6 and J usage is TRBJ2-5, with a possible D match to TRBD1 (6 bases). Germline CDR1 and CDR2: MNHNY and SVGAGI (reference sequence). CDR3 length equals 15 residues. Trimming stripped 0 bases from V and 1 base from J, with 9 bases between. CDR3 region: CASSYSGRGQETQYF. The DNA for the CDR3 is TGTGCCAGCAGTTACTCTGGCAGGGGCCAAGAGACCCAGTACTTC.

This clone showed up just once. This rearrangement joins TRBV12-3 or TRBV12-4 to TRBJ2-1, with a possible D match to TRBD1 (6 bases). V dropped 3 bases and J dropped 8 bases, with 8 bases sitting between them. CDR3 length: 12 amino acids. The CDR3 region is CASSFRTDEQFF. The CDR3, as DNA: TGTGCCAGCAGTTTCCGGACAGATGAGCAGTTCTTC.

The chain has TRBV15 and TRBJ1-1, with TRBD1 as a possible D gene (6 bases). Germline loops: CDR1 LNHNV, CDR2 YYDKDF (reference sequence). Trimming left V 0 bases short and J 0 bases short, with 20 bases between. CDR3 length equals 19 residues. CDR3 residues: CATSREPWTVKGMNTEAFF. CDR3 DNA: TGTGCCACCAGCAGAGAGCCCTGGACAGTGAAGGGCATGAACACTGAAGCTTTCTTT.

The CDR3 nucleotides are TGTGCCAGCAGGGCAACAAATTCACCCCTCCACTTT. It yields the protein CASRATNSPLHF. This rearrangement joins TRBV2 to TRBJ1-6; D is ambiguous. Germline V CDR1 and CDR2: SNHLY, FYNNEI. V lost 6 bases and J 7 bases, leaving 7 bases between the germline ends. The CDR3 runs 12 residues.